This T cell receptor (beta chain) was identified in a study of Graves' ophthalmopathy and Graves' hyperthyroidism. Study findings and constraints: Most clonotypes expanded in thyroid above 0.001 frequency were present in blood too. A classifier, a 13-signature model, separated ophthalmopathy from stable hyperthyroidism with about 87% sensitivity and 65% to 83% specificity.

TCR beta CDR3 regions were amplified from RNA transcripts. RT-PCR in the first round used HTBI primers; a second-round multiplex PCR followed. TCRdb ran MiXCR on the multiplex PCR reads and lists one entry per CDR3 protein. This sample has 300,000 to 400,000 distinct CDR3 sequences; 17% occur once, and the top ten carry more than 9%. Deletions cut 3 bases from V and 6 bases from J, with 14 bases between. The CDR3 is 14 residues long. The germline CDR1 and CDR2 sequences are MDHEN and SYDVKM. This clonotype was recorded many times. Its specificity is unknown. Moderate-to-severe activity, with CAS ≥3, NOSPECS ≥4 and duration under 3 months, characterized the donors with ophthalmopathy. Patients with other autoimmune diseases, uncontrolled infections, pregnancy or lactation were excluded.

The origin of this receptor is an adult man with Graves' ophthalmopathy. Sequencing was carried out using peripheral blood. This chain uses TRBV28 with TRBJ2-5; D not resolved. The CDR3 is CASSLAPAAKTQYF. The CDR3 DNA sequence: TGTGCCAGCAGTTTGGCGCCAGCCGCCAAGACCCAGTACTTC.